The T cell receptor (beta chain) under discussion was sequenced for a study of cytomegalovirus exposure and HLA in healthy donors. Points from the study as a whole: Investigators reported 164 TCR beta chains as tied to cytomegalovirus.

The CDR3 is 16 residues long. Germline-derived CDR1 and CDR2 are SQVTM and ANQGSEA. V lost 7 bases and J 0 bases, leaving 20 bases between the germline ends. On this clone itself: The antigen is unknown.

The PCR used 60 Vbeta and 13 Jbeta primers. Using immunoSEQ multiplex PCR, the repertoire was profiled, and TCRdb retains in-frame clones only, with some absent. Of over 130,000 clones listed, around 82% are singletons. This TCR came from a man aged 45-65 years in good health and CMV-seronegative. The sequencing input was PBMCs. The genes are TRBV29-1 and TRBJ2-3, with D possibly matching TRBD1 (5 bases). CDR3 in DNA: TGCAGCGCCGATAGGGGTAGCAGGGCCAGCACAGATACGCAGTATTTT. Protein sequence: CSADRGSRASTDTQYF.